This T cell receptor beta chain appears in the sequencing data of a study of TIL therapy for anti-PD-1-resistant metastatic lung cancer. The wider study: Patients had a median age of around 54 years (range about 35-85). Several tumors were EGFR-mutant and two were ALK-rearranged. Median tumor mutation burden was around 1.6 mutations per megabase.

Time point noted: pre-treatment sample, taken before nivolumab and TIL therapy. Most excised metastases sampled were pleural nodules or supraclavicular lymph nodes. Progressing patients received lymphodepletion, expanded TIL infusion and IL-2. This was the immunoSEQ v3 assay. Here immunoSEQ multiplex PCR was the method, and the copy in TCRdb shows in-frame clones only, minus some. Seen here are about 50,000 clones, over 65% observed once, and the top ten hold approximately 5.6%. This TCR derives from a person between 25 and 79 years old with non-small cell lung cancer. This material consisted of tumor tissue, taken at baseline.

The CDR3 here is CASSERWTWQPYTEAFF. The CDR3 DNA is TGTGCCAGCAGTGAACGATGGACGTGGCAGCCCTACACTGAAGCTTTCTTT. The chain employs TRBV2 and TRBJ1-1, with unresolved D. From germline, CDR1 is SNHLY and CDR2 FYNNEI. The CDR3 consists of 17 residues. Trimming took off 2 bases at V and 3 bases at J, with 19 bases between the two ends. The variable domain in full, with the rest retrieved from reference TRBV2 and TRBJ1-1, is EPEVTQTPSHQVTQMGQEVILRCVPISNHLYFYWYRQILGQKVEFLVSFYNNEISEKSEIFDDQFSVERPDGSNFTLKIRSTKLEDSAMYFCASSERWTWQPYTEAFFGQGTRLTVV.